This record covers a single TCR beta chain. What it binds is unknown. The repertoire was sequenced with immunoSEQ multiplex PCR; TCRdb's copy has only in-frame clones and lacks some. Of almost 55,000 clones listed, roughly 84% are singletons. This entry comes from a study of radiotherapy plus CTLA-4 blockade in lung cancer. On the study more broadly: Disease control was seen in about 34% of patients, objective responses in roughly 17%.

Study outcomes and limitations: Reports state that early shifts in blood T cell clones, with interferon-beta, best predicted response. Clones of tumor-derived TCRs expanded in blood after radiotherapy plus ipilimumab.

Each patient with chemo-refractory metastatic non-small-cell lung cancer was treated with focal radiation plus CTLA-4 blockade using ipilimumab. This receptor was identified in a human donor with non-small cell lung cancer who had a partial response to radiotherapy plus ipilimumab. Here the sequenced sample was peripheral blood, taken from a patient treated with radiotherapy plus ipilimumab.

CDR3 amino acids: CASSQDPGGAQQETQYF. The CDR3 nucleotides read TGCGCCAGCAGCCAAGACCCGGGGGGGGCCCAACAAGAGACCCAGTACTTC. V gene TRBV4-1 combines with J gene TRBJ2-5; 8 bases fit TRBD2. The CDR3 runs to 17 residues. V trimming: 0 bases; J trimming: 2 bases; junction bases outside the gene matches: 8. Per germline, CDR1 MGHRA and CDR2 YSYEKL.